The 8 T cell receptor beta chains presented below share a single source sample, sequenced in a study of response to subunit inactivated influenza vaccine. TCRdb analysed the RT-PCR reads with MiXCR anew, one entry per CDR3 protein. The table has hundreds of thousands of distinct CDR3 sequences, around 18% seen once; the top ten hold approximately 10%. The input for sequencing was PBMCs from blood, taken 5 days after vaccination. The source is a man aged 45-65 years who received an inactivated influenza vaccine.

The chain uses TRBV6-2 or TRBV6-3 and TRBJ2-7, with D unclear. Germline CDR1 MNHEY, CDR2 SVGEGT. The CDR3 has 16 residues. V was shortened by 3 bases and J by 0 bases, with 15 bases between the two germline ends. Here the CDR3 reads CASSYPATRISYEQYF. The CDR3 DNA sequence: TGTGCCAGCAGTTATCCTGCGACCAGGATCTCCTACGAGCAGTACTTC.

This rearrangement joins TRBV5-8 to TRBJ1-1; D is undetermined. Trimming left V 4 bases short and J 4 bases short, with 17 bases between. The CDR3 contains 15 residues. Germline loops: CDR1 SGHTS, CDR2 YDEGEE. The CDR3 here is CASSPQVLRSTEAFF. The CDR3 DNA reads TGTGCCAGCAGCCCGCAGGTTCTGCGATCCACTGAAGCTTTCTTT.

This clonotype showed up just a few times. The V gene is TRBV6-5, the J gene TRBJ2-3, with 12 bases aligning to TRBD2. Germline trimming cut 0 bases from V and 5 bases from J; bases unmatched to any gene: 3. Germline V gene data show CDR1 as MNHEY and CDR2 as SVGAGI. The CDR3 runs 16 residues. This chain's CDR3 is CASSYSTSGRLDTQYF. DNA of the CDR3: TGTGCCAGCAGTTACTCGACTAGCGGGAGATTAGATACGCAGTATTTT.

This clonotype was counted only a few times. This chain connects TRBV5-1 to TRBJ1-4; 8 bases map to TRBD1. The CDR3 runs to 13 residues. The J segment lost 13 bases and the V segment lost 4 bases, leaving 9 bases of the junction unmatched. Germline CDR1 and CDR2: SGHRS and YFSETQ. The CDR3 protein is CASSPQDRAALFF. As DNA, the CDR3 is TGCGCCAGCAGCCCACAGGACAGGGCAGCACTGTTTTTT.

This clonotype was recorded a few times. This rearrangement joins TRBV7-2 to TRBJ2-4, with D tentatively TRBD1 or TRBD2 (7 bases each). With 5 bases removed from V and 7 bases from J, the gap between germline ends came to 18 bases. Germline assignment: CDR1 SGHTA and CDR2 FQGNSA. The CDR3 runs 15 residues. DNA for the CDR3: TGTGCCAGCAGCCCCCCCCTCAGGGGGGGTAACATTCAGTACTTC. Its translation is CASSPPLRGGNIQYF.

The chain couples TRBV28 to TRBJ2-1; the D call may be TRBD1 or TRBD2 (5 bases each). The V gene's germline CDR1 is MDHEN and CDR2 SYDVKM. Trimming left V 5 bases short and J 3 bases short, with 14 bases between. The CDR3 is 15 amino acids. CDR3 coding DNA: TGTGCCAGCAGTCCGTCCTCGAGGGGCTACAATGAGCAGTTCTTC. It translates to CASSPSSRGYNEQFF.

This chain uses TRBV11-1 with TRBJ2-7, with TRBD1 identical over 8 bases. Germline loops: CDR1 SGHAT, CDR2 FQDESV (reference sequence). The CDR3 spans 18 residues. Losses at the gene ends were 0 bases for V and 1 base for J; bases not matched to a gene: 11. The CDR3 loop is CASSLAVPLRGLSYEQYF. CDR3 DNA sequence: TGTGCCAGCAGCTTAGCGGTCCCGCTCAGGGGGCTATCCTACGAGCAGTACTTC.

The sample holds a few counts of this clonotype. The chain joins TRBV2 to TRBJ2-5, with 9 bases matching TRBD1. With V trimmed by 4 bases and J by 5 bases, 5 bases remained unmatched. Germline V gene data show CDR1 as SNHLY and CDR2 as FYNNEI. This CDR3 is built from 14 residues. CDR3 in DNA: TGTGCCAGCAGTGGACAGGGGGTTTTGGAGACCCAGTACTTC. Translating gives CASSGQGVLETQYF.